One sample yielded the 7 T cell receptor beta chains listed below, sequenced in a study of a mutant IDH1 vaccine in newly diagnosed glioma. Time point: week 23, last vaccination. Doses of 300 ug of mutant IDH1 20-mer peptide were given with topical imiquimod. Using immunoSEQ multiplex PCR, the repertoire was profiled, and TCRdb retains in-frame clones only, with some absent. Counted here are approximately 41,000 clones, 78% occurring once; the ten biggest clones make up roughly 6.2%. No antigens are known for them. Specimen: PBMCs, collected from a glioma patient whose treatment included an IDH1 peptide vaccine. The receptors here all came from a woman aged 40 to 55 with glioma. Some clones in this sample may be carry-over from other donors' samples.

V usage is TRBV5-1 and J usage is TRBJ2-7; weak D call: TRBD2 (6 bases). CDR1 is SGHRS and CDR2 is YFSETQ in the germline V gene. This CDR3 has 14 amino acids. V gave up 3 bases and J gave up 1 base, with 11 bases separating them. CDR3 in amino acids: CASSSAGGSYEQYF. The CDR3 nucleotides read TGCGCCAGCAGCTCCGCCGGGGGTTCCTACGAGCAGTACTTC.

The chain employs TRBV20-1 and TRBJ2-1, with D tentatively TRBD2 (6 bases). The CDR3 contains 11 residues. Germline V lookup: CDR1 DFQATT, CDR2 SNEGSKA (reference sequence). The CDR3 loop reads CRGGRTREQFF. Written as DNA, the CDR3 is TGCAGGGGGGGTCGGACAAGAGAGCAGTTCTTC.

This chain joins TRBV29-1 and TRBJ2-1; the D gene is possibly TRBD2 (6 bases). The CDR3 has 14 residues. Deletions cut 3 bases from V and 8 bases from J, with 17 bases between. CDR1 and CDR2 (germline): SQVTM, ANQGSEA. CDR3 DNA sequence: TGCAGCGTTGACCTGGGACTTGCCTGGGATGAGCAGTTCTTC. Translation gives CSVDLGLAWDEQFF.

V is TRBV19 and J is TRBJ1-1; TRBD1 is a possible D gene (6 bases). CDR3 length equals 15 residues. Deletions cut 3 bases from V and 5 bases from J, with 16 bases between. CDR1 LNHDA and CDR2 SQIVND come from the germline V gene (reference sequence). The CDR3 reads CASSIGGAHRTEAFF. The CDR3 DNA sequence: TGTGCCAGTAGTATCGGGGGGGCGCATAGGACTGAAGCTTTCTTT.

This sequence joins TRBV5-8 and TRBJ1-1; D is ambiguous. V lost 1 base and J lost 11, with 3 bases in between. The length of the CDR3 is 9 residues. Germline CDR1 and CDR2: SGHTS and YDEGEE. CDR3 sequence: CASSLLAFF. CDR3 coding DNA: TGTGCCAGCAGCTTGTTGGCTTTCTTT.

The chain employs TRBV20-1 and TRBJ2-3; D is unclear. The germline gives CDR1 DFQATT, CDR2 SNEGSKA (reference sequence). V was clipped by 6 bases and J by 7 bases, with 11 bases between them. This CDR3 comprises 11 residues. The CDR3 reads CSASSSNTQYF. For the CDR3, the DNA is TGCAGTGCCAGCTCCTCTAATACGCAGTATTTT.

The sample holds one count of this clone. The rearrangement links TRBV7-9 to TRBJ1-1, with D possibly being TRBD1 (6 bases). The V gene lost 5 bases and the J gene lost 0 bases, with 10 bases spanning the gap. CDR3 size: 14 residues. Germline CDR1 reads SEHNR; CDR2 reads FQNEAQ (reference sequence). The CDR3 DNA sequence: TGTGCCAGCAGCCCGGACAGCATGAACACTGAAGCTTTCTTT. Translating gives CASSPDSMNTEAFF.